The sequence of this TCR beta chain was determined in a study of T cell responses to AZD1222 COVID-19 vaccine. Produced via immunoSEQ multiplex PCR; TCRdb's table is partial and in-frame only. The table lists over 100,000 clones, around 87% of them singletons. Analyses pooled second doses at about 4 or about 12 weeks. About this clone: As yet, its antigen is unknown.

Study-wide results and limits: Spike regions recognized by vaccine-associated CD4 TCRs spanned the protein, led by 160-218 and 743-854. Repertoires were collected only later (after the peak T cell response had occurred).

This CDR3 has 16 amino acids. In germline, CDR1 is SGHNT, CDR2 YYREEE (reference sequence). V was shortened by 4 bases and J by 0 bases, with 15 bases between the two germline ends. V gene TRBV5-4 combines with J gene TRBJ2-3, with D unresolved. The material sequenced was peripheral blood, taken 28 days after the second AZD1222 dose. This TCR was sampled from an adult who received the AZD1222 COVID-19 vaccine. CDR3 DNA: TGTGCCAGCAGCGCCGCGTCCCGGCGGAGCACAGATACGCAGTATTTT. Amino acids: CASSAASRRSTDTQYF.